A selection of T cell receptor beta chains follows, all from one sample in a study of blood T cell repertoires in COVID-19. The table came from immunoSEQ multiplex PCR; TCRdb's copy has only in-frame clones and leaves some out. The profile shows some 230,000 clones, approximately 80% of them singletons. The sequenced material came from PBMCs or T cells enriched from blood (not recorded which). All receptors come from a woman between 40 and 55 years old with acute COVID-19. CDR3s include the opening cysteine and the closing phenylalanine or tryptophan.

J gene | V gene | CDR3 protein
TRBJ2-4 | TRBV5-1 | CASSPFRGLNIQYF
TRBJ2-1 | TRBV7-3 | CASSPSGRPYNEQFF
TRBJ1-2 | TRBV6-5 | CASSYSRSSYGYTF
TRBJ1-1 | TRBV13 | CASGRTNTEAFF
TRBJ2-1 | TRBV2 | CASTREGGVNEQFF
TRBJ2-3 | TRBV3-1/TRBV3-2 | CASSSTGGTGTVSTDTQYF
TRBJ2-1 | TRBV5-1 | CASSPDISYNEQFF
TRBJ2-3 | TRBV4-2 | CASSQERGTGGSDTQYF
TRBJ1-4 | TRBV7-6 | CASSQGPAGDEKLFF
TRBJ2-3 | TRBV13 | CASSGTSDTVQDTQYF
TRBJ1-5 | TRBV4-2 | CASSPKGGLEPQHF
TRBJ1-4 | TRBV28 | CASSPPGGSTNEKLFF
TRBJ2-2 | TRBV7-9 | CASTLQGQTNTGELFF
TRBJ1-2 | TRBV19 | CASRRDRGYGYTF
TRBJ2-7 | TRBV29-1 | CSVKTGTGSNYEQYF
TRBJ1-5 | TRBV7-2 | CASTPGQGVNQPQHF
TRBJ1-1 | TRBV2 | CASNFMGENTEAFF
TRBJ2-2 | TRBV2 | CARSGTGGLTGELFF
TRBJ1-2 | TRBV10-3 | CAISELEGNDGYTF
TRBJ2-5 | TRBV6-6 | CASSYSAAPETQYF
TRBJ1-1 | TRBV3-1/TRBV3-2 | CASSLDRGRVSTEAFF
TRBJ2-3 | TRBV2 | CASSADNTDTQYF
TRBJ2-1 | TRBV11-2 | CASSLVLGLAGNNEQFF
TRBJ2-1 | TRBV30 | CAWRGLGYNEQFF
TRBJ2-7 | TRBV3-1/TRBV3-2 | CASSPAMSVRGEQYF
TRBJ2-1 | TRBV7-9 | CASTFSRIRDRYYNEQFF
TRBJ2-3 | TRBV6-1 | CASSERGKSTDTQYF
TRBJ1-2 | TRBV24-1 | CATSALSGIGYTF
TRBJ2-1 | TRBV3-1/TRBV3-2 | CASRTSGGRTNEQFF
TRBJ2-5 | TRBV7-9 | CASSPRTGEETQYF
TRBJ1-1 | TRBV10-3 | CAIRGREATEAFF
TRBJ2-1 | TRBV7-2 | CASSFQTSGGPIAYNEQFF
TRBJ2-1 | TRBV5-1 | CASSLSVEVRYNQQFF
TRBJ2-7 | TRBV6-5 | CASSSPDRGLYEQYF
TRBJ1-6 | TRBV3-1/TRBV3-2 | CASSPRTDSPLHF
TRBJ1-1 | TRBV4-3 | CASRFEDTLNTEAFF
TRBJ1-2 | TRBV29-1 | CSVKGHPIYGYTF
TRBJ1-2 | TRBV10-2 | CASSESGDRNYGYTF
TRBJ2-7 | TRBV7-2 | CASRQGADYEQYF
TRBJ1-1 | TRBV27 | CASSLSSGVNTEAFF
TRBJ2-1 | TRBV7-2 | CASSLYRTANEQFF
TRBJ1-1 | TRBV3-1/TRBV3-2 | CASSQIPGSTEAFF
TRBJ2-6 | TRBV3-1/TRBV3-2 | CASSQGWPGGLRGSGANVLTF
TRBJ2-1 | TRBV3-1/TRBV3-2 | CASSPWTSGSLNEQFF